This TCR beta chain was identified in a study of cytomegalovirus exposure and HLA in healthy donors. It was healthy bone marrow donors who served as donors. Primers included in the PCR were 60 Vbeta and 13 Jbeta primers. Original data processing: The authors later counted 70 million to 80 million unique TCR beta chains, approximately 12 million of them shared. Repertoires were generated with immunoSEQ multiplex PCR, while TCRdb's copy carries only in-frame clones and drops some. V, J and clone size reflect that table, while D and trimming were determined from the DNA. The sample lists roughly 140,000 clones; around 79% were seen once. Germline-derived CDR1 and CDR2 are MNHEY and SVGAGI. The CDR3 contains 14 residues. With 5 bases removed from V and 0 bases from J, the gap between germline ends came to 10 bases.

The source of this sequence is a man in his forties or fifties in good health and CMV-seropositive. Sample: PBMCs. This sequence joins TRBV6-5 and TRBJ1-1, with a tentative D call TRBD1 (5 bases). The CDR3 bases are TGTGCCAGCAGTCAAAGACAGTTGAACACTGAAGCTTTCTTT. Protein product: CASSQRQLNTEAFF.